Listed below are T cell receptor beta chains from one sample, sequenced in a study of neurological immune-mediated disorders. TCRdb reanalysed the 5' RACE reads using MiXCR and keeps one entry per CDR3 protein. Here the sample spans tens of thousands of distinct CDR3 sequences, less than 15% being singletons. Sequenced: PBMCs. These receptors were obtained from a woman in her forties or fifties in good health. CDR3s include the opening cysteine and the closing phenylalanine or tryptophan. D genes are given only for firm matches. The size field is filled for only some rows; it gives once, few, many or a size class.

>TRBV5-1|TRBD2|many|TRBJ2-5
CASSLFAGDQETQYF
TGCGCCAGCAGCTTGTTCGCGGGGGACCAAGAGACCCAGTACTTC
>TRBV20-1|TRBD2|many|TRBJ2-1
CSARTGLADNEQFF
TGCAGTGCTAGAACGGGACTAGCGGACAATGAGCAGTTCTTC
>TRBV11-3|-|many|TRBJ2-5
CASSQQLGLRNQETQYF
TGTGCCAGCAGCCAACAGCTCGGACTTCGAAATCAAGAGACCCAGTACTTC
>TRBV20-1|-|many|TRBJ1-6
CSARDFRGTDNSPLHF
TGCAGTGCTAGAGACTTTAGGGGCACGGATAATTCACCCCTCCACTTT
>TRBV12-5|-|-|TRBJ2-3
CASGLVRIGYTDTQYF
TGTGCTAGTGGTTTGGTGAGAATAGGGTACACAGATACGCAGTATTTT
>TRBV5-1|TRBD1|many|TRBJ2-7
CASSRRTGTYEQYF
TGCGCCAGCAGCCGTCGGACAGGAACCTACGAGCAGTACTTC
>TRBV7-9|-|many|TRBJ2-1
CASSPPQGAGGPGNEQFF
TGTGCCAGCAGCCCGCCCCAGGGGGCGGGAGGGCCGGGGAATGAGCAGTTCTTC
>TRBV5-1|-|many|TRBJ2-5
CASSSEGGLTRETQYF
TGCGCCAGCAGCTCGGAGGGAGGTCTGACGAGAGAGACCCAGTACTTC
>TRBV20-1|-|many|TRBJ1-5
CSAAGTVQNNQPQHF
TGCAGTGCGGCAGGAACCGTTCAAAACAATCAGCCCCAGCATTTT
>TRBV5-5|-|many|TRBJ1-1
CASSLSWNTEAFF
TGTGCCAGCAGCTTGAGTTGGAACACTGAAGCTTTCTTT
>TRBV11-2|TRBD2|many|TRBJ2-1
CASSLVRTSGSYNEQFF
TGTGCCAGCAGCTTAGTTCGTACTAGCGGGAGCTACAATGAGCAGTTCTTC
>TRBV5-1|-|many|TRBJ2-6
CASSSTTSGANVLTF
TGCGCCAGCAGCTCAACAACCTCTGGGGCCAACGTCCTGACTTTC
>TRBV5-1|TRBD2|many|TRBJ2-3
CASSYGTSGRPSTDTQYF
TGCGCCAGCAGCTACGGGACTAGCGGGAGGCCGAGCACAGATACGCAGTATTTT
>TRBV5-5|-|many|TRBJ1-2
CASNSQDRSYGYTF
TGTGCCAGCAACTCCCAGGACAGAAGTTATGGCTACACCTTC
>TRBV6-2/TRBV6-3|-|-|TRBJ1-5
CATTTRQVNQPQHF
TGTGCCACTACAACCAGGCAGGTAAATCAGCCCCAGCATTTT
>TRBV5-1|TRBD1|many|TRBJ1-1
CASSPGPLGTGPEAFF
TGCGCCAGCAGCCCCGGTCCTCTTGGGACAGGACCTGAAGCTTTCTTT
>TRBV5-1|-|-|TRBJ1-1
CASSLEARPSAEAVF
TGCGCCAGCAGCTTGGAGGCCAGGCCTAGCGCTGAAGCTGTCTTC
>TRBV5-5|TRBD1|many|TRBJ1-2
CASSLLSGQGFLGGYTF
TGTGCCAGCAGCTTGTTATCGGGACAGGGGTTCCTTGGAGGCTACACCTTC
>TRBV12-3/TRBV12-4|-|many|TRBJ2-1
CASSTPHQFLNEQFF
TGTGCCAGCAGTACCCCCCATCAGTTCTTGAATGAGCAGTTCTTC
>TRBV6-4|TRBD2|once|TRBJ2-3
CASSDVTSGGATDTQYF
TGTGCCAGCAGTGACGTGACTAGCGGGGGGGCCACAGATACGCAGTATTTT
>TRBV28|TRBD2|many|TRBJ2-4
CASSKMGLAGIKNIQYF
TGTGCCAGCAGTAAGATGGGACTAGCGGGGATAAAAAACATTCAGTACTTC
>TRBV20-1|-|many|TRBJ1-1
CSALDTGGDTEAFF
TGCAGTGCTCTAGACACTGGGGGAGACACTGAAGCTTTCTTT
>TRBV10-3|-|many|TRBJ1-2
CAISESRDWSGYTF
TGTGCCATCAGTGAGTCCCGAGACTGGTCTGGCTACACCTTC
>TRBV12-3/TRBV12-4|-|many|TRBJ1-5
CASSRLGQPQHF
TGTGCCAGCAGCCGACTCGGACAGCCCCAGCATTTT
>TRBV5-1|TRBD1|many|TRBJ1-1
CASRTTGSPNTEAFF
TGCGCCAGCAGAACGACAGGGTCCCCGAACACTGAAGCTTTCTTT
>TRBV14|-|-|TRBJ1-1
CASSPPGGGLMNTEAFF
TGTGCCAGCAGCCCCCCCGGGGGGGGGCTTATGAACACTGAAGCTTTCTTT
>TRBV24-1|TRBD2|many|TRBJ2-7
CATSDPGLAGGAEQYF
TGTGCCACCAGTGATCCCGGGCTAGCGGGAGGGGCCGAGCAGTACTTC
>TRBV20-1|TRBD2|-|TRBJ2-1
CSAPTSGLWSEQFF
TGCAGTGCTCCGACTAGCGGGTTGTGGAGTGAGCAGTTCTTC
>TRBV5-1|-|many|TRBJ1-6
CASSPGGSPLHF
TGCGCCAGCAGCCCGGGAGGGTCACCCCTCCACTTT